What follows are 30 T cell receptor beta chains derived from one specimen sequenced in a study of blood T cell repertoires in COVID-19 (dated by TCRdb to 2020 to 2022). The library was made by the immunoSEQ multiplex PCR assay. TCRdb re-hosts the immuneACCESS table, in-frame sequences only. Its copies lack some clones; in the studies checked, an unresolved V gene accounts for under half of them, and the cause for the rest is not known. Recorded for this sample are a few hundred thousand clones; over 70% of them occurred a single time. The ten top clones hold 2.5% to 3.5% of the sample. The source material was peripheral blood. The receptor source for this set is a man in his forties or fifties with active or convalescent COVID-19.

The genes are TRBV7-9 and TRBJ1-4, with 8 positions matching TRBD1. The CDR3 extends over 14 amino acids. The V gene's germline CDR1 is SEHNR and CDR2 FQNEAQ (reference sequence). The V gene end was trimmed by 0 bases and the J gene end by 8 bases; junction bases not matched to a gene: 2. The CDR3 DNA reads TGTGCCAGCAGCTTAGCACAGGGGGTGGAAAAACTGTTTTTT. Translation: CASSLAQGVEKLFF.

This chain uses TRBV7-2 with TRBJ2-1; TRBD2 matches 8 bases. The CDR3 length is 18 residues. Germline V CDR1 and CDR2: SGHTA, FQGNSA. The J segment lost 2 bases and the V segment lost 5 bases, leaving 14 bases of the junction unmatched. The CDR3 bases are TGTGCCAGCAGCCCCCGGCCGAGTATCGGGGGGGCCTACAATGAGCAGTTCTTC. Amino acid sequence: CASSPRPSIGGAYNEQFF.

This chain uses TRBV7-2 with TRBJ1-2; D is ambiguous. The CDR3 sequence is 14 residues long. Germline CDR1 SGHTA, CDR2 FQGNSA. V was clipped by 1 base and J by 7 bases, with 13 bases between them. CDR3 protein: CASSLDRMLAGYTF. The CDR3 bases are TGTGCCAGCAGCTTAGACAGAATGCTAGCTGGCTACACCTTC.

Worth noting for this clone: Other nucleotide sequences in the sample specify the same CDR3. This chain links TRBV5-1 with TRBJ1-3; D might be TRBD1 (6 bases). Trimming removed 4 bases at V and 0 bases at J, with 11 bases between. The CDR3 extends over 15 amino acids. Germline CDR1 is SGHRS and CDR2 is YFSETQ. CDR3 in amino acids: CASSPTGSSGNTIYF. For the CDR3, the DNA is TGCGCCAGCAGCCCCACAGGGAGCTCTGGAAACACCATATATTTT.

This sequence joins TRBV7-9 and TRBJ1-6, with 7 bases aligning to TRBD1. The germline CDR1 and CDR2 sequences are SEHNR and FQNEAQ (reference sequence). This CDR3 region has 15 residues. The ends lost 1 base at V and 8 bases at J; junction bases unmatched: 5. In nucleotides, the CDR3 is TGTGCCAGCAGCTTAGAGGGGGCAGCGGATTCACCCCTCCACTTT. Residues: CASSLEGAADSPLHF.

This chain links TRBV29-1 with TRBJ2-1, with D hard to call. The CDR3 totals 9 residues. Trimming shortened V by 3 bases and J by 9 bases, and 3 bases separated the two germline ends. In germline, CDR1 is SQVTM, CDR2 ANQGSEA. The CDR3 bases are TGCAGCGTTGAGAGTGAGCAGTTCTTC. Translated, it gives CSVESEQFF.

The gene calls are TRBV11-3 and TRBJ2-7; D remains ambiguous. V was trimmed by 2 bases and J by 1 base, leaving 9 bases between them. The length of the CDR3 is 14 residues. Germline V gives CDR1 SGHNT, CDR2 YENEEA. The CDR3 sequence: CASSLRSTSYEQYF. For the CDR3, the DNA is TGTGCCAGCAGCTTACGGTCCACGTCCTACGAGCAGTACTTC.

The chain combines TRBV15 with TRBJ2-3; 8 bases agree with TRBD1. The CDR3 is made up of 15 amino acids. The J segment lost 2 bases and the V segment lost 4 bases, leaving 5 bases of the junction unmatched. Germline V gene lookup returns CDR1 LNHNV and CDR2 YYDKDF (reference sequence). The chain's CDR3 is CATSIRDRFTDTQYF. CDR3 nucleotide sequence: TGTGCCACCAGCATCCGGGACAGGTTCACAGATACGCAGTATTTT.

V is TRBV2 and J is TRBJ1-1, with 7 bases matching TRBD1. The CDR3 consists of 15 residues. The V gene's germline CDR1 is SNHLY and CDR2 FYNNEI. V trimming: 6 bases; J trimming: 8 bases; junction bases outside the gene matches: 15. As DNA, the CDR3 is TGTGCCAGCAGACCGCTCGCAGGGGGTTTTATGGAAGCTTTCTTT. Protein sequence: CASRPLAGGFMEAFF.

This chain uses TRBV10-3 with TRBJ2-1; 13 nucleotides align to TRBD2. Looked up from germline, CDR1 is ENHRY and CDR2 is SYGVKD. The CDR3 contains 14 residues. V shed 10 bases, J shed 8 bases, and the junction held 8 bases outside the gene matches. CDR3 loop: CATLLAGGRDEQFF. The CDR3 nucleotides read TGTGCCACCCTACTAGCGGGAGGGAGGGATGAGCAGTTCTTC.

This clone was detected once. The sample has other DNA sequences that encode this CDR3 too. The chain combines TRBV18 with TRBJ2-5; the D gene is possibly TRBD2 (6 bases). Germline CDR1 reads KGHSH; CDR2 reads LQKENI. The length of the CDR3 is 13 residues. Trimming left V 1 base short and J 5 bases short, with 8 bases between. The CDR3 loop is CASSPRGGETQYF. The CDR3 DNA reads TGTGCCAGCTCACCACGAGGAGGGGAGACCCAGTACTTC.

The J gene is TRBJ1-6, the V gene TRBV9, with 10 bases aligning to TRBD1. The V and J ends lost 3 bases and 7 bases, in that order; junction bases with no gene match: 1. This CDR3 is built from 14 residues. Germline CDR1 SGDLS, CDR2 YYNGEE. CDR3 nucleotides: TGTGCCAGCAGCGGACAGGGGGCGAATTCACCCCTCCACTTT. Its protein product is CASSGQGANSPLHF.

The chain employs TRBV6-1 and TRBJ2-6; D unclear. The V end lost 8 bases, the J end lost 0 bases, and 14 bases lay between the germline ends. Germline V CDR1 and CDR2: MNHNS, SASEGT. The CDR3 is 16 residues long. This CDR3 is CASRAGRSSGANVLTF. CDR3 DNA: TGTGCCAGCCGTGCCGGCCGGAGCTCTGGGGCCAACGTCCTGACTTTC.

The J gene is TRBJ1-1, the V gene TRBV3-1 (or the pseudogene TRBV3-2); D perhaps matches TRBD1 (5 bases). Germline-derived CDR1 and CDR2 are LGHDT and YNNKEL (reference sequence). Trimming removed 5 bases at V and 2 bases at J, with 12 bases between. CDR3 length: 14 amino acids. This CDR3 reads CASSLGTHNTEAFF. The CDR3 DNA is TGTGCCAGCAGCTTAGGGACTCATAACACTGAAGCTTTCTTT.

The rearrangement joins TRBV5-6 to TRBJ1-5; D gene ambiguous. V was trimmed by 2 bases and J by 6 bases, leaving 9 bases between them. Germline loops: CDR1 SGHDT, CDR2 YYEEEE. The CDR3 loop spans 13 amino acids. CDR3 sequence: CASSFEGSQPQHF. CDR3 in DNA: TGTGCCAGCAGCTTTGAGGGTAGTCAGCCCCAGCATTTT.

This chain connects TRBV7-9 to TRBJ1-2; 7 nucleotides line up with TRBD1. Germline-derived CDR1 and CDR2 are SEHNR and FQNEAQ (reference sequence). This CDR3 contains 11 residues. Trimming took 5 bases from V and 12 from J; bases not matched to a gene: 6. The DNA for the CDR3 is TGTGCCAGCAGCGCTAGGACAGGTGACACCTTC. Protein: CASSARTGDTF.

This chain connects TRBV10-3 to TRBJ1-6; D might be TRBD1 (6 bases). From germline, CDR1 is ENHRY and CDR2 SYGVKD. Trimming left V 4 bases short and J 7 bases short, with 11 bases between. This CDR3 region has 14 residues. The CDR3, as DNA: TGTGCCATCAGTGCTGTCAGGGGCAATTCACCCCTCCACTTT. Encoded protein: CAISAVRGNSPLHF.

The V and J genes are TRBV19 and TRBJ2-5; 9 bases line up with TRBD1. V lost 5 bases to trimming and J lost 2 bases; unmatched junction nucleotides: 6. CDR3 length: 15 amino acids. Germline lookup yields CDR1 LNHDA and CDR2 SQIVND (reference sequence). Here the CDR3 reads CASSDRDRVQETQYF. The DNA of the CDR3 is TGTGCCAGTAGTGACCGGGACAGGGTGCAAGAGACCCAGTACTTC.

This clone has just a few counts. The chain combines TRBV16 with TRBJ1-5; D possibly corresponds to TRBD1 (5 bases). The CDR3 runs to 17 residues. Trimming stripped 2 bases from V and 0 bases from J, with 14 bases between. Germline V gives CDR1 KGHSY, CDR2 FQNENV. The CDR3 DNA reads as TGTGCCAGCAGCCAAGTTATCGGCAGGGCTAGCAATCAGCCCCAGCATTTT. Translation gives CASSQVIGRASNQPQHF.

The CDR3 sequence: CAWSLGGEQPQHF. In DNA form, the CDR3 reads TGTGCCTGGAGCTTAGGGGGCGAGCAGCCCCAGCATTTT. The chain couples TRBV30 to TRBJ1-5; 7 nucleotides match TRBD1. Unmatched junction bases numbered 6, after V lost 3 bases and J lost 7 bases. CDR3 length: 13 residues. Germline CDR1 GTSNPN, CDR2 SVGIG (reference sequence).

This chain joins TRBV30 and TRBJ1-1, with D possibly matching TRBD1 (5 bases). Deletions cut 3 bases from V and 9 bases from J, with 11 bases between. Germline CDR1 reads GTSNPN; CDR2 reads SVGIG (reference sequence). This CDR3 contains 11 residues. The CDR3 sequence: CAWRLGLKAFF. In DNA, the CDR3 is TGTGCCTGGAGGCTGGGACTTAAAGCTTTCTTT. The full variable domain, completed using reference TRBV30 and TRBJ1-1, is SQTIHQWPATLVQPVGSPLSLECTVEGTSNPNLYWYRQAAGRGLQLLFYSVGIGQISSEVPQNLSASRPQDRQFILSSKKLLLSDSGFYLCAWRLGLKAFFGQGTRLTVV.

V usage is TRBV11-2 and J usage is TRBJ1-4; D possibly corresponds to TRBD1 (5 bases). Germline CDR1 is SGHAT and CDR2 is FQNNGV. The CDR3 totals 12 residues. Deletions cut 5 bases from V and 8 bases from J, with 9 bases between. The CDR3 region has the DNA TGTGCCAGCAGCCTCGGGGGGGAAAAACTGTTTTTT. Its protein product is CASSLGGEKLFF.

The chain uses TRBV5-1 and TRBJ2-3, with TRBD2 matching over 8 bases. Germline V CDR1 and CDR2: SGHRS, YFSETQ. V dropped 8 bases and J dropped 5; count of bases not matched to a gene: 10. This CDR3 region has 14 residues. CDR3 region: CASAATGGEDTQYF. The CDR3 region has the DNA TGCGCCAGTGCCGCTACCGGGGGGGAAGATACGCAGTATTTT.

This rearrangement joins TRBV12-5 to TRBJ2-7; 7 bases are a match to TRBD1. The germline V gene encodes CDR1 LGHNT and CDR2 FRNRAP. Unmatched junction bases numbered 4, after V lost 0 bases and J lost 2 bases. The CDR3 extends over 15 amino acids. CDR3: CASGLVQGGPYEQYF. CDR3 nucleotides: TGTGCTAGTGGTTTGGTACAAGGGGGCCCCTACGAGCAGTACTTC. The variable domain in full, completed from reference TRBV12-5 and TRBJ2-7, reads DARVTQTPRHKVTEMGQEVTMRCQPILGHNTVFWYRQTMMQGLELLAYFRNRAPLDDSGMPKDRFSAEMPDATLATLKIQPSEPRDSAVYFCASGLVQGGPYEQYFGPGTRLTVT.

The J gene is TRBJ1-5, the V gene TRBV5-1; 8 bases fit TRBD1. V was pared by 4 bases and J by 6 bases, with 9 bases of the junction left unmatched. Per germline, CDR1 SGHRS and CDR2 YFSETQ. The CDR3 length is 15 residues. Here the CDR3 DNA reads TGCGCCAGCAGCCTGGGGGCAGGGGGCGGTCAGCCCCAGCATTTT. It translates to CASSLGAGGGQPQHF.

The V call is TRBV19, the J call TRBJ1-1; TRBD1 agrees at 7 bases. This CDR3 spans 15 amino acids. Germline CDR1 and CDR2: LNHDA and SQIVND (reference sequence). CDR3 in amino acids: CAVRGGVGGKTEAFF. Written as DNA, the CDR3 is TGTGCGGTAAGAGGGGGCGTTGGAGGAAAGACTGAAGCTTTCTTT.

This chain joins TRBV10-2 and TRBJ1-2, with D maybe TRBD1 (5 bases). CDR3 length equals 13 residues. CDR1 and CDR2 from the germline V gene are WSHSY and SAAADI. Trimming took off 8 bases at V and 2 bases at J, with 12 bases between the two ends. Written as DNA, the CDR3 is TGCGCCAGCTTTCCGACAGCGAACTATGGCTACACCTTC. The encoded protein is CASFPTANYGYTF.

This sequence joins TRBV7-2 and TRBJ2-2, with D perhaps TRBD2 (5 bases). V was pared by 5 bases and J by 2 bases, with 9 bases between. The CDR3 loop spans 14 amino acids. Germline V gene data show CDR1 as SGHTA and CDR2 as FQGNSA. CDR3 region: CASSPEVNTGELFF. The CDR3 DNA reads as TGTGCCAGCAGCCCGGAGGTCAACACCGGGGAGCTGTTTTTT.

V and J are TRBV21-1 and TRBJ1-1. TRBV21-1 is described as a pseudogene. The CDR3 contains 14 residues. CDR3 amino acids: CASSNLWRNTEAFF. Written as DNA, the CDR3 is TGTGCCAGCAGCAATTTGTGGAGGAACACTGAAGCTTTCTTT.

V usage is TRBV18 and J usage is TRBJ2-3, with TRBD2 identical over 9 bases. Germline CDR1 and CDR2: KGHSH and LQKENI. The junction had 10 bases not matched to a gene; V was cut back by 2 bases and J by 4 bases. This CDR3 is 17 amino acids long. CDR3 bases: TGTGCCAGCTCACCAAGGAGGCGGGAGGGCCTCGCAGATACGCAGTATTTT. Translation gives CASSPRRREGLADTQYF.